What follows describes a single T cell receptor (beta chain). What it binds is not known. These data are taken from a study of Ad26.COV2.S vaccination and SARS-CoV-2 variants. Study-wide background: Intramuscular Ad26.COV2.S doses were given once or twice, 56 days apart. Study results and caveats: The breadth of spike-specific CD8+ and CD4+ T cell responses after vaccination was reportedly substantial.

Trimming removed 8 bases at V and 1 base at J, with 15 bases between. The CDR3 runs 14 residues. CDR1 is SGDLS and CDR2 is YYNGEE in the germline V gene. Generated by immunoSEQ multiplex PCR, the TCRdb table keeps only in-frame clones and is missing some. This table holds over 400,000 clones, about nine tenths found once. Specified treatment: some 20 received Ad26.COV2.S at low or high dose, single or two shots; 5 received placebo; per-sample allocation not given. Samples were taken on day 63 after the first vaccine or placebo injection. The clonotype comes from a person between 18 and 59 years old who received the Ad26.COV2.S COVID-19 vaccine or a placebo. The chain carries TRBV9 and TRBJ1-1; TRBD1 might be the D (5 bases). Sequencing was performed on peripheral blood, taken in a trial of Ad26.COV2.S vaccine versus placebo. The CDR3 loop reads CARPDFGGNTEAFF. As DNA, the CDR3 is TGTGCCAGGCCTGATTTTGGGGGGAACACTGAAGCTTTCTTT. The whole variable domain, filled in from reference TRBV9 and TRBJ1-1, reads DSGVTQTPKHLITATGQRVTLRCSPRSGDLSVYWYQQSLDQGLQFLIQYYNGEERAKGNILERFSAQQFPDLHSELNLSSLELGDSALYFCARPDFGGNTEAFFGQGTRLTVV.